This T cell receptor beta chain originates from a study of T cell changes during pregnancy in multiple sclerosis. Only in-frame clones appear in the TCRdb table, and some are missing; sequencing was by immunoSEQ multiplex PCR. The repertoire consists of more than 55,000 clones, with around 93% occurring once and the leading ten covering more than 0.7%. The CDR3 sequence is 14 residues long. Trimming cost V 0 bases and J 5 bases, with 10 bases left between them. Per germline, CDR1 LGHNA and CDR2 YNFKEQ. This clonotype originated in a female donor with multiple sclerosis, enrolled in a pregnancy study. This chain connects TRBV4-2 to TRBJ2-5, with D possibly matching TRBD2 (5 bases). The source material was peripheral blood, sampled in the first trimester of pregnancy. CDR3 amino acids: CASSQDRGSETQYF. The DNA for the CDR3 is TGTGCCAGCAGCCAAGATCGGGGTTCGGAGACCCAGTACTTC.